The 28 T cell receptor beta chains below all came from one sample that was sequenced in a study of control samples from healthy donors and cancer patients. Method: immunoSEQ multiplex PCR; TCRdb's copy keeps in-frame clones and lacks some. The table lists around 130,000 clones, around 87% of them singletons. Sequenced input: blood. Receptor source: a man under 40 in good health.

The genes are TRBV11-3 and TRBJ1-2; 12 nucleotides agree with TRBD1. The J segment lost 5 bases and the V segment lost 4 bases, leaving 8 bases of the junction unmatched. CDR3 length: 16 amino acids. Germline CDR1 reads SGHNT; CDR2 reads YENEEA. The CDR3 nucleotides are TGTGCCAGCAGCTCCGGGACAGGGGGCGAGACGTATGGCTACACCTTC. Protein: CASSSGTGGETYGYTF. Combining the CDR3 with reference TRBV11-3 and TRBJ1-2 gives the whole variable domain EAGVVQSPRYKIIEKKQPVAFWCNPISGHNTLYWYLQNLGQGPELLIRYENEEAVDDSQLPKDRFSAERLKGVDSTLKIQPAELGDSAVYLCASSSGTGGETYGYTFGSGTRLTVV.

This chain links TRBV24-1 with TRBJ1-2; 7 bases fit TRBD1. The V segment lost 3 bases and the J segment 4 bases; nucleotides outside the gene matches: 1. The CDR3 runs 13 residues. Germline V gene lookup returns CDR1 KGHDR and CDR2 SFDVKD. CDR3: CATSDTGVYGYTF. CDR3 sequence (DNA): TGTGCCACCAGTGATACAGGGGTCTATGGCTACACCTTC.

The chain has TRBV10-3 and TRBJ1-5, with 8 bases matching TRBD1. Germline CDR1 and CDR2: ENHRY and SYGVKD. V shed 3 bases, J shed 0 bases, and the junction held 4 bases outside the gene matches. This CDR3 region has 16 residues. This CDR3 is CAISDQGANSNQPQHF. DNA of the CDR3: TGTGCCATCAGTGACCAGGGGGCTAATAGCAATCAGCCCCAGCATTTT.

The chain recombines TRBV5-1 with TRBJ2-7; TRBD2 matches 12 bases. Germline CDR1 is SGHRS and CDR2 is YFSETQ. J lost 7 bases, V lost 0 bases, and 5 bases had no gene match. This CDR3 is 15 amino acids long. DNA for the CDR3: TGCGCCAGCAGCTTGGGGACTAGCGGGACCCGGGAGCAGTACTTC. It yields the protein CASSLGTSGTREQYF. Looking up the rest from reference TRBV5-1 and TRBJ2-7 gives the full variable domain: KAGVTQTPRYLIKTRGQQVTLSCSPISGHRSVSWYQQTPGQGLQFLFEYFSETQRNKGNFPGRFSGRQFSNSRSEMNVSTLELGDSALYLCASSLGTSGTREQYFGPGTRLTVT.

V and J are TRBV5-6 and TRBJ2-2; D is uncertain. The CDR3 totals 14 residues. Trimming removed 1 base from V and 1 base from J, with 5 bases in between. Germline V lookup: CDR1 SGHDT, CDR2 YYEEEE. CDR3 coding DNA: TGTGCCAGCAGCTTGCCACAGAACACCGGGGAGCTGTTTTTT. It codes for CASSLPQNTGELFF.

V is TRBV6-2 or TRBV6-3 and J is TRBJ1-1; 7 nucleotides agree with TRBD1. In germline, CDR1 is MNHEY, CDR2 SVGEGT. The CDR3 runs 14 residues. After removal of 0 bases from V and 9 bases from J, the junction contained 7 bases not matched to a gene. The CDR3, as DNA: TGTGCCAGCAGTTACTCGACAGGGCGAGGCCAAGCTTTCTTT. Its translation: CASSYSTGRGQAFF.

This chain connects TRBV6-1 to TRBJ1-5, with D possibly being TRBD1 (6 bases). This CDR3 comprises 16 residues. Germline V gene data show CDR1 as MNHNS and CDR2 as SASEGT. Trimming took 6 bases from V and 7 from J, leaving 22 bases between them. CDR3 region: CASSELRGGSEQPQHF. The DNA for the CDR3 is TGTGCCAGCAGCGAACTAAGAGGGGGGTCTGAGCAGCCCCAGCATTTT.

The chain uses TRBV7-9 and TRBJ1-2; 7 bases align to TRBD1. Germline CDR1 and CDR2: SEHNR and FQNEAQ (reference sequence). The CDR3 has 16 residues. V gave up 1 base and J gave up 6 bases; unmatched junction bases: 11. CDR3 region: CASSLVRPGGMDGYTF. In DNA, the CDR3 is TGTGCCAGCAGCTTAGTTCGGCCAGGGGGGATGGATGGCTACACCTTC.

The gene calls are TRBV7-9 and TRBJ1-4, with TRBD1 identical over 8 bases. The CDR3 spans 15 residues. Germline V gene data show CDR1 as SEHNR and CDR2 as FQNEAQ (reference sequence). V dropped 4 bases and J dropped 5; count of bases not matched to a gene: 6. The CDR3 spells CASSSRTGTNEKLFF. CDR3 in DNA: TGTGCCAGCAGCTCCCGGACAGGGACGAATGAAAAACTGTTTTTT.

J is TRBJ2-2 and V is TRBV7-2; D is undetermined. Germline-derived CDR1 and CDR2 are SGHTA and FQGNSA. Between the trimmed V and J ends, which lost 4 bases and 3 bases, there was a span of 3 bases. There are 12 residues in the CDR3. DNA for the CDR3: TGTGCCAGCAGCTCCTACACCGGGGAGCTGTTTTTT. Its translation: CASSSYTGELFF.

V gene TRBV19 combines with J gene TRBJ1-1, with D tentatively TRBD1 (5 bases). Germline V gene sequence: CDR1 LNHDA, CDR2 SQIVND (reference sequence). The CDR3 length is 15 residues. The V end lost 7 bases, the J end lost 2 bases, and 17 bases lay between the germline ends. CDR3 loop: CASNFQGIDNTEAFF. CDR3 in DNA: TGTGCCAGTAACTTCCAGGGTATAGACAACACTGAAGCTTTCTTT. Based on the CDR3 plus reference TRBV19 and TRBJ1-1, the full variable domain is DGGITQSPKYLFRKEGQNVTLSCEQNLNHDAMYWYRQDPGQGLRLIYYSQIVNDFQKGDIAEGYSVSREKKESFPLTVTSAQKNPTAFYLCASNFQGIDNTEAFFGQGTRLTVV.

J is TRBJ1-5 and V is TRBV5-5; D ambiguous. Germline assignment: CDR1 SGHKS and CDR2 YYEKEE (reference sequence). The CDR3 covers 14 residues. With 2 bases removed from V and 3 bases from J, the gap between germline ends came to 9 bases. CDR3 sequence reads: CASSFGLSNQPQHF. The CDR3, as DNA: TGTGCCAGCAGCTTCGGGCTGTCCAATCAGCCCCAGCATTTT.

The rearrangement joins TRBV29-1 to TRBJ1-1; possible D gene TRBD1, 6 bases. V lost 6 bases to trimming and J lost 1 base, with 12 bases between them. The CDR3 contains 13 residues. Germline V gene lookup returns CDR1 SQVTM and CDR2 ANQGSEA. Here the CDR3 reads CSVRAGQNTEAFF. CDR3 DNA: TGCAGCGTAAGAGCGGGACAGAACACTGAAGCTTTCTTT. The entire variable domain, with the rest obtained from reference TRBV29-1 and TRBJ1-1, is as follows: SAVISQKPSRDICQRGTSLTIQCQVDSQVTMMFWYRQQPGQSLTLIATANQGSEATYESGFVIDKFPISRPNLTFSTLTVSNMSPEDSSIYLCSVRAGQNTEAFFGQGTRLTVV.

This clone was seen a single time. This sequence joins TRBV5-1 and TRBJ2-7; 9 positions match TRBD1. From germline, CDR1 is SGHRS and CDR2 YFSETQ. With 4 bases clipped from V and 1 base from J, the junction kept 3 bases outside the gene matches. There are 14 residues in the CDR3. CDR3 DNA sequence: TGCGCCAGCAGCACGGGACAGGGTTCCTACGAGCAGTACTTC. Amino acid sequence: CASSTGQGSYEQYF.

V gene TRBV19 combines with J gene TRBJ1-1, with a tentative D call TRBD1 (5 bases). CDR1 and CDR2 (germline): LNHDA, SQIVND (reference sequence). Trimming took off 9 bases at V and 0 bases at J, with 23 bases between the two ends. The CDR3 has 17 residues. CDR3 nucleotides: TGTGCCAGCCATACCCAGGGTGCCGGCGATATGAACACTGAAGCTTTCTTT. It translates to CASHTQGAGDMNTEAFF.

This chain links TRBV5-8 with TRBJ1-5; TRBD1 agrees at 9 bases. CDR3 size: 17 residues. J was trimmed by 6 bases and V by 1 base; bases with no gene match: 11. Looked up from germline, CDR1 is SGHTS and CDR2 is YDEGEE. CDR3 region: CASSLSWTGQGLQPQHF. In nucleotides, the CDR3 is TGTGCCAGCAGCTTGTCTTGGACGGGACAGGGACTTCAGCCCCAGCATTTT. Filled out from reference TRBV5-8 and TRBJ1-5, the complete variable domain reads EAGVTQSPTHLIKTRGQQATLRCSPISGHTSVYWYQQALGLGLQFLLWYDEGEERNRGNFPPRFSGRQFPNYSSELNVNALELEDSALYLCASSLSWTGQGLQPQHFGDGTRLSIL.

This chain uses TRBV3-1 (or the pseudogene TRBV3-2) with TRBJ1-1; the D is unclear. Germline V CDR1 and CDR2: LGHDT, YNNKEL (reference sequence). The CDR3 extends over 17 amino acids. Trimming removed 0 bases from V and 1 base from J, with 15 bases in between. In DNA form, the CDR3 reads TGTGCCAGCAGCCAAGACGGGCAACTCGGGGAGAACACTGAAGCTTTCTTT. Translation gives CASSQDGQLGENTEAFF.

In DNA, the CDR3 is TGTGCCTGGAGTGACAGGTCGAACTATGGCTACACCTTC. Its translation: CAWSDRSNYGYTF. The chain combines TRBV30 with TRBJ1-2, with a tentative D call TRBD1 (5 bases). This CDR3 region has 13 residues. Between the trimmed V and J ends, which lost 1 base and 2 bases, there was a span of 8 bases. The germline V gene has CDR1 GTSNPN and CDR2 SVGIG (reference sequence).

The chain joins TRBV10-3 to TRBJ2-7; D not resolved. Looked up from germline, CDR1 is ENHRY and CDR2 is SYGVKD. The CDR3 has 12 amino acids. V gave up 6 bases and J gave up 5 bases, with 11 bases separating them. The CDR3 DNA reads TGTGCCATCAGCTGGGGTGCCGACGAGCAGTACTTC. It codes for CAISWGADEQYF.

The rearrangement joins TRBV5-1 to TRBJ1-4; 12 positions agree with TRBD1. The germline V gene has CDR1 SGHRS and CDR2 YFSETQ. This CDR3 is 16 amino acids long. Trimming at V came to 0 bases and at J to 8 bases, leaving 5 bases not matched to a gene. The CDR3 sequence: CASSLAGTGGQEKLFF. CDR3 sequence (DNA): TGCGCCAGCAGCTTGGCCGGGACAGGGGGCCAGGAAAAACTGTTTTTT.

The chain joins TRBV25-1 to TRBJ2-7; 7 bases fit TRBD1. V shed 6 bases, J shed 4 bases, and the junction held 6 bases outside the gene matches. This CDR3 spans 13 amino acids. Germline CDR1 MGHDK, CDR2 SYGVNS. The CDR3 DNA reads TGTGCCAGCAGCAAGGGGGACAGTTACGAGCAGTACTTC. Residues: CASSKGDSYEQYF.

This clone was counted once. The sample contains more than one DNA sequence encoding this CDR3. V gene TRBV7-2 combines with J gene TRBJ1-2; D is unclear. This CDR3 contains 12 residues. V gave up 0 bases and J gave up 5 bases, with 4 bases separating them. The germline V gene encodes CDR1 SGHTA and CDR2 FQGNSA. CDR3 region: CASSLAGYGYTF. In DNA, the CDR3 is TGTGCCAGCAGCTTAGCGGGGTATGGCTACACCTTC. Full variable domain (missing parts from reference TRBV7-2 and TRBJ1-2): GAGVSQSPSNKVTEKGKDVELRCDPISGHTALYWYRQSLGQGLEFLIYFQGNSAPDKSGLPSDRFSAERTGGSVSTLTIQRTQQEDSAVYLCASSLAGYGYTFGSGTRLTVV.

The V gene is TRBV9, the J gene TRBJ1-5, with a possible D match to TRBD1 (6 bases). Germline V gene data show CDR1 as SGDLS and CDR2 as YYNGEE. This CDR3 spans 13 amino acids. The V end was cut by 4 bases, the J end by 4 bases, with 9 bases between. The CDR3 loop reads CASSPDRNQPQHF. CDR3 DNA sequence: TGTGCCAGCAGCCCCGACAGGAATCAGCCCCAGCATTTT.

The chain joins TRBV6-5 to TRBJ1-2, with TRBD1 as a possible D gene (6 bases). The V and J ends lost 1 base and 8 bases respectively, with 17 bases between them. Germline CDR1 and CDR2: MNHEY and SVGAGI. This CDR3 spans 15 amino acids. CDR3 nucleotides: TGTGCCAGCAGTTACTTCGGGGGCTCAGCGGGAGGCTACACCTTC. This sequence encodes CASSYFGGSAGGYTF.

This chain links TRBV6-5 with TRBJ1-2; possible D gene TRBD1, 5 bases. The CDR3 sequence is 13 residues long. The ends were cut back, 11 bases at V and 2 bases at J, with 15 bases in the middle. Germline loops: CDR1 MNHEY, CDR2 SVGAGI. CDR3 loop: CAVRPGGNYGYTF. CDR3 sequence (DNA): TGTGCCGTCAGGCCGGGGGGGAACTATGGCTACACCTTC.

The chain employs TRBV7-2 and TRBJ1-4, with D unresolved. CDR3 length equals 12 residues. Germline CDR1 and CDR2: SGHTA and FQGNSA. The V end lost 5 bases, the J end lost 5 bases, and 6 bases lay between the germline ends. The CDR3 reads CASSGANEKLFF. Here the CDR3 DNA reads TGTGCCAGCAGCGGAGCAAATGAAAAACTGTTTTTT.

This chain links TRBV11-2 with TRBJ1-5; no reliable D call. V was trimmed by 3 bases and J by 5 bases, leaving 17 bases between them. CDR3 length equals 16 residues. CDR1 is SGHAT, CDR2 FQNNGV, per germline. CDR3 coding DNA: TGTGCCAGCAGCTTTGGTTTGGGAGGGTTTGATCAGCCCCAGCATTTT. It translates to CASSFGLGGFDQPQHF.

The chain couples TRBV29-1 to TRBJ2-5; D is uncertain. Between the trimmed V and J ends, which lost 1 base and 2 bases, there was a span of 8 bases. Germline lookup yields CDR1 SQVTM and CDR2 ANQGSEA. The CDR3 extends over 13 amino acids. The CDR3 region is CSVEVVQQETQYF. CDR3 coding DNA: TGCAGCGTTGAAGTGGTACAGCAAGAGACCCAGTACTTC. The whole variable domain, remainder taken from reference TRBV29-1 and TRBJ2-5, is SAVISQKPSRDICQRGTSLTIQCQVDSQVTMMFWYRQQPGQSLTLIATANQGSEATYESGFVIDKFPISRPNLTFSTLTVSNMSPEDSSIYLCSVEVVQQETQYFGPGTRLLVL.